This TCR beta chain came from a study of blood T cell repertoires in COVID-19. Study details: The cDNA or gDNA used as material had been derived from T cells, B-cell-depleted T cells, or PBMCs.

The method was immunoSEQ multiplex PCR; TCRdb's version includes in-frame clones alone and lacks a portion of them. Counted here are 250,000 or so clones, around four fifths occurring once; the ten biggest clones make up 5.5% to 8%. Sequenced: peripheral blood. The TCR sequence derives from a woman aged 60-70 years with active or convalescent COVID-19.

As DNA, the CDR3 is TGTGCCAGCAGTTACTCGAGCGGTAACACCGGGGAGCTGTTTTTT. Its protein is CASSYSSGNTGELFF. The V call is TRBV6-6, the J call TRBJ2-2, with D perhaps matching TRBD2 (5 bases). V lost 0 bases to trimming and J lost 2 bases, with 7 bases between them. The CDR3 consists of 15 residues. From germline, CDR1 is MNHNY and CDR2 SVGAGI (reference sequence).